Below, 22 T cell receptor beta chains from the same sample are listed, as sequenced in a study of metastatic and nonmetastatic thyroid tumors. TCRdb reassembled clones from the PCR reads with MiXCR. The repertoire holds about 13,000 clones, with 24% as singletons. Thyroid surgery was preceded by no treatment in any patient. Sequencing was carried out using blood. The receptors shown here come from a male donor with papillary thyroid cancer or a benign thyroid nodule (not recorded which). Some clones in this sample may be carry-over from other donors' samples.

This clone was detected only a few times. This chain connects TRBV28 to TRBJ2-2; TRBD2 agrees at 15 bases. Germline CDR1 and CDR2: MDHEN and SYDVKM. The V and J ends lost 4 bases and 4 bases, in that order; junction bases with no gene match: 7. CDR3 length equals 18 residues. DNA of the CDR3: TGTGCCAGCAGTTCCCCAGGACTAGCGGGAGGGGGCACCGGGGAGCTGTTTTTT. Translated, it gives CASSSPGLAGGGTGELFF.

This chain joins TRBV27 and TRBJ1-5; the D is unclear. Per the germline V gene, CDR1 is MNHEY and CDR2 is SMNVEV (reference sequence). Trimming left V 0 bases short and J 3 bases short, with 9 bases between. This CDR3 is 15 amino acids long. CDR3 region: CASSLSSQANQPQHF. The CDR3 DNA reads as TGTGCCAGCAGTTTATCCAGCCAGGCCAATCAGCCCCAGCATTTT.

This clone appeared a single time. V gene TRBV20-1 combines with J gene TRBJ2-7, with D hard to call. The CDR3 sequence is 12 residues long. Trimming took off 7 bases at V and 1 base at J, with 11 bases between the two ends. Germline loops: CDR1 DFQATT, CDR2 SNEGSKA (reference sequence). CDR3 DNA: TGCAGTGTAAAACCCACGTCCTACGAGCAGTACTTC. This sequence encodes CSVKPTSYEQYF.

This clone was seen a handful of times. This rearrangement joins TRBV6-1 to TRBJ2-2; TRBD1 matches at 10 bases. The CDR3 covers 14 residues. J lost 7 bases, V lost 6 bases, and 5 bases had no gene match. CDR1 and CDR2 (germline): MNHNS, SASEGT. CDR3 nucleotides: TGTGCCAGCAGCCGACAGGGGGCGGGCGGGGAGCTGTTTTTT. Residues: CASSRQGAGGELFF.

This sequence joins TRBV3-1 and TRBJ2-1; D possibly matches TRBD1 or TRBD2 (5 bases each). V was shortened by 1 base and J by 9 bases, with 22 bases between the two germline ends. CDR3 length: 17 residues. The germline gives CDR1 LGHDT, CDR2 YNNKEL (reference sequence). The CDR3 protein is CASSQATTGLIVGEQFF. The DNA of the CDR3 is TGTGCCAGCAGCCAAGCTACAACGGGGCTCATCGTCGGTGAGCAGTTCTTC.

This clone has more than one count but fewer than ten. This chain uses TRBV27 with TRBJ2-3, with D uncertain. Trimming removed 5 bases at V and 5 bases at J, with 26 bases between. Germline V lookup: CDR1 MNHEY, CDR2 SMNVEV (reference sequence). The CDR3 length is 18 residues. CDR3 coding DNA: TGTGCCAGCAGTCTCCAGAGGTGGCTAAACCGACTTGGAGATACGCAGTATTTT. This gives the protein CASSLQRWLNRLGDTQYF.

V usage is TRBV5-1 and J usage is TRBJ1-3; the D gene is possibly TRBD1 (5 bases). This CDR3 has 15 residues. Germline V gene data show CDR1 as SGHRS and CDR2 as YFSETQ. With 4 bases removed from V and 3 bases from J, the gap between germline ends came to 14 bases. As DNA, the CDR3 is TGCGCCAGCAGCGAGGCGGCGGGGGTTGGAAACACCATATATTTT. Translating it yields CASSEAAGVGNTIYF.

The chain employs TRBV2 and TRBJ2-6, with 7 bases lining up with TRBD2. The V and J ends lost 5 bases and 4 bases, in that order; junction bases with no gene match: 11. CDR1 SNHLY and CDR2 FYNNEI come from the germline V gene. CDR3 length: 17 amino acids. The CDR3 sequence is CASSSPLAVDGANVLTF. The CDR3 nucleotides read TGTGCCAGCAGTTCCCCCCTAGCGGTGGACGGGGCCAACGTCCTGACTTTC.

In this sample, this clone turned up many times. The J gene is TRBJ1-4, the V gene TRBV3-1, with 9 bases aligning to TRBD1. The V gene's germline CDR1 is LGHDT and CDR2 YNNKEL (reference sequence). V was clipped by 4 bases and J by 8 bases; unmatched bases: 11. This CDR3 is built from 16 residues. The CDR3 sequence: CASSPGTGRGYEKLFF. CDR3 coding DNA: TGTGCCAGCAGCCCGGGGACAGGGAGGGGCTACGAAAAACTGTTTTTT. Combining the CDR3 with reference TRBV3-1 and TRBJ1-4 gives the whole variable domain DTAVSQTPKYLVTQMGNDKSIKCEQNLGHDTMYWYKQDSKKFLKIMFSYNNKELIINETVPNRFSPKSPDKAHLNLHINSLELGDSAVYFCASSPGTGRGYEKLFFGSGTQLSVL.

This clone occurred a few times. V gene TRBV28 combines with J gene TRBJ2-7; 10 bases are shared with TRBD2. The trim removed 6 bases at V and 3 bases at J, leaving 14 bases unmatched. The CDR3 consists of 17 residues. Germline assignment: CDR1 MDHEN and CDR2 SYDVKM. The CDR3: CASSLTHSGRSNYEQYF. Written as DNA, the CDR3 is TGTGCCAGCAGCTTGACCCATAGCGGGAGGTCGAACTACGAGCAGTACTTC.

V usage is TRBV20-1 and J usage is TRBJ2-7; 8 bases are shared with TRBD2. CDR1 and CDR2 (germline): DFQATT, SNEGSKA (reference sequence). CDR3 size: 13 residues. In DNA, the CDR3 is TGCAGACTTCTAGCGGGCCCTTCCTACGAGCAGTACTTC. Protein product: CRLLAGPSYEQYF.

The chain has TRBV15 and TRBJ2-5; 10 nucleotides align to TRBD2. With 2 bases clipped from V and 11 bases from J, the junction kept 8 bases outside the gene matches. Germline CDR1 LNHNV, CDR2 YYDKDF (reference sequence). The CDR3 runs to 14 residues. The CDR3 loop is CATSRTTSGEAQYF. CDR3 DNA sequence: TGTGCCACCAGCAGAACTACTAGCGGGGAAGCGCAGTACTTC.

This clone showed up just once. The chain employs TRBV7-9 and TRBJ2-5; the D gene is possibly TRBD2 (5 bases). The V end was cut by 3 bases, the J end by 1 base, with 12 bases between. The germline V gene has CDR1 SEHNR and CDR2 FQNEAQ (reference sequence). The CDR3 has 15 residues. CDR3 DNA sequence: TGTGCCAGCAGCTTTAGGGCGGGCTTCCAAGAGACCCAGTACTTC. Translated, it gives CASSFRAGFQETQYF.

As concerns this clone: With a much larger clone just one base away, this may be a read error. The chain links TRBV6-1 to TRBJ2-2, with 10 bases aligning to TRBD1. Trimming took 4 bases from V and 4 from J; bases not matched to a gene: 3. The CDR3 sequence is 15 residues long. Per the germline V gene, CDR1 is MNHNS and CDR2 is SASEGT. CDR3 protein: CASSVGTGATGELFF. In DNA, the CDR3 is TGTGCCAGCAGTGTTGGGACAGGGGCCACCGGGGAGCTGTTTTTT.

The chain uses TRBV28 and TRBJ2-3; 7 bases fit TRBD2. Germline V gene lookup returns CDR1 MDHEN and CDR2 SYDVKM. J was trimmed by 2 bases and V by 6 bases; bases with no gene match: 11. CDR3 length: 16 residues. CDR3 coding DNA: TGTGCCAGCAGCGTAGGGACTACCGCCACCACAGATACGCAGTATTTT. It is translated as CASSVGTTATTDTQYF.

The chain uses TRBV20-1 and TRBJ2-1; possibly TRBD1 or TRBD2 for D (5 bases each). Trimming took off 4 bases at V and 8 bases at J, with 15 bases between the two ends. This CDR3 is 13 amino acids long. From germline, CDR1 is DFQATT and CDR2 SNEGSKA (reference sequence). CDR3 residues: CSATDRWGYEQFF. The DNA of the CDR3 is TGCAGTGCTACCGACAGATGGGGGTATGAGCAGTTCTTC.

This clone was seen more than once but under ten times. The CDR3 DNA follows: TGTGCCTGGAGTGCCCGGGACAGGGGATTCTATGGCTACACCTTC. Residues: CAWSARDRGFYGYTF. This chain connects TRBV30 to TRBJ1-2, with 10 bases lining up with TRBD1. Germline V gene data show CDR1 as GTSNPN and CDR2 as SVGIG (reference sequence). V shed 1 base, J shed 4 bases, and the junction held 6 bases outside the gene matches. The length of the CDR3 is 15 residues.

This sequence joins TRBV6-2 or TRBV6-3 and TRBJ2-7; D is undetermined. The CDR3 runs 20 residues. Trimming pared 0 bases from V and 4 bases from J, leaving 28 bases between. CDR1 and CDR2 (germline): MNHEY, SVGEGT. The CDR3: CASSYSSVGTISASQYEQYF. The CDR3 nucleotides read TGTGCCAGCAGTTACTCGTCGGTCGGCACTATTTCGGCCAGCCAATACGAGCAGTACTTC.

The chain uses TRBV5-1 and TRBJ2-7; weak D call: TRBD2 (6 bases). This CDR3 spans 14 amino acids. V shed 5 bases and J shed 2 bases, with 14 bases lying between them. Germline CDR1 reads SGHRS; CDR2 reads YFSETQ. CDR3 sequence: CASRLSVAAYEQYF. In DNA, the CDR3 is TGCGCCAGCAGATTGTCAGTAGCGGCCTACGAGCAGTACTTC.

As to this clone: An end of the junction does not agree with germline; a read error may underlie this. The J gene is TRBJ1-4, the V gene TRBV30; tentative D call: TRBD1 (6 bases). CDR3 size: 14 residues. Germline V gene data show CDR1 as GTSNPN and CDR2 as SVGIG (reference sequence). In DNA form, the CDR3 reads TGTGCCTGGAGTGTACAGGGTTTTTTTGAAAAACTGTTCTTT. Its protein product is CAWSVQGFFEKLFF.

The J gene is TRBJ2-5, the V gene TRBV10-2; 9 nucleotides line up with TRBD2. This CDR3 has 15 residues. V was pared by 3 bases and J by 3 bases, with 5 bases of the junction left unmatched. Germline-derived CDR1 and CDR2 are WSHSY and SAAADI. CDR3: CASSDAGGWEETQYF. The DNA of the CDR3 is TGCGCCAGCAGTGACGCGGGGGGGTGGGAAGAGACCCAGTACTTC.

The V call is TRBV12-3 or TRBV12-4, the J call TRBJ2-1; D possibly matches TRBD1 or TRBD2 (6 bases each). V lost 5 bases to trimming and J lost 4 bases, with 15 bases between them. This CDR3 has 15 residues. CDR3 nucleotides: TGTGCCAGCAGTCGGGGGACACAGTCTTACAATGAGCAGTTCTTC. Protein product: CASSRGTQSYNEQFF.